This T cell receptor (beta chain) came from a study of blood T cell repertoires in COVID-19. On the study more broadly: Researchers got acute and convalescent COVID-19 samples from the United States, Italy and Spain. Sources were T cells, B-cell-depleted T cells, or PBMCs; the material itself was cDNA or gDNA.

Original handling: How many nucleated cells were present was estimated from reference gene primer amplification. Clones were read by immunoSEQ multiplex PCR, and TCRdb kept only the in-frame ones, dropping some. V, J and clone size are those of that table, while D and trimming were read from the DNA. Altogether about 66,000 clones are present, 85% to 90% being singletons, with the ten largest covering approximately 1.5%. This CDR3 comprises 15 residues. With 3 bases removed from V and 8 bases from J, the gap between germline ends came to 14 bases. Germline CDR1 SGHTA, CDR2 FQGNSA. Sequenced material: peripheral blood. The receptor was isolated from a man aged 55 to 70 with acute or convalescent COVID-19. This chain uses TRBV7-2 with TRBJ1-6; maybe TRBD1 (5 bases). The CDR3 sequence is CASSLFSGRYSPLHF. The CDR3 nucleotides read TGTGCCAGCAGCTTGTTTTCAGGGCGTTATTCACCCCTCCACTTT.